The 22 T cell receptor beta chains below all came from one sample that was sequenced in a study of cytomegalovirus exposure and HLA in healthy donors. Assay used: immunoSEQ multiplex PCR; TCRdb lists only in-frame clones, some missing. The data contain roughly 150,000 clones, roughly four fifths of them singletons. The sample comprised PBMCs. The source of these receptors is a man aged 25-45 years in good health and CMV-seropositive.

The chain uses TRBV5-1 and TRBJ2-7, with D possibly matching TRBD2 (5 bases). Trimming pared 0 bases from V and 3 bases from J, leaving 13 bases between. The CDR3 is made up of 15 amino acids. Germline V gene lookup returns CDR1 SGHRS and CDR2 YFSETQ. CDR3 coding DNA: TGCGCCAGCAGCTTGGATGGCGGGCTCCACTACGAGCAGTACTTC. Protein sequence: CASSLDGGLHYEQYF.

This chain connects TRBV4-2 to TRBJ1-6; 8 bases align to TRBD1. J gave up 10 bases and V 2 bases, and 4 bases lay outside the gene matches. The CDR3 runs 14 residues. Germline CDR1 reads LGHNA; CDR2 reads YNFKEQ. DNA of the CDR3: TGTGCCAGCAGCCAACTGGACAGGGTCTCACCCCTCCACTTT. Encoded protein: CASSQLDRVSPLHF.

The chain is built from TRBV11-1 and TRBJ2-1; 9 bases align to TRBD2. The J segment lost 3 bases and the V segment lost 1 base, leaving 10 bases of the junction unmatched. CDR3 size: 18 residues. The germline gives CDR1 SGHAT, CDR2 FQDESV (reference sequence). CDR3 protein: CASSLDGILAGYYNEQFF. DNA for the CDR3: TGTGCCAGCAGCTTAGACGGGATCCTAGCGGGATACTACAATGAGCAGTTCTTC.

This chain joins TRBV5-4 and TRBJ2-7; 7 bases match TRBD1. After removal of 4 bases from V and 1 base from J, the junction contained 8 bases not matched to a gene. The CDR3 sequence is 15 residues long. Looked up from germline, CDR1 is SGHNT and CDR2 is YYREEE (reference sequence). Here the CDR3 DNA reads TGTGCCAGCAGCCAAAGGGACAGCAAGTCCTACGAGCAGTACTTC. It translates to CASSQRDSKSYEQYF.

V and J are TRBV23-1 and TRBJ2-2; TRBD2 agrees at 10 bases. TRBV23-1 falls under the ORF class, with uncertain function. The CDR3 consists of 18 residues. Losses at the gene ends were 2 bases for V and 7 bases for J; bases not matched to a gene: 13. CDR3 nucleotide sequence: TGCGCCAGCAGTCAAAGATTGGCAGCGGGGGGGCCGCTCGGGGAGCTGTTTTTT. Amino acid sequence: CASSQRLAAGGPLGELFF.

This clone was counted only a few times. The chain joins TRBV7-9 to TRBJ1-2; D call uncertain. The germline V and J ends were trimmed by 7 bases and 7 bases, with 13 bases remaining between them. The CDR3 totals 12 residues. CDR1 and CDR2 (germline): SEHNR, FQNEAQ (reference sequence). The CDR3: CASTQEELGYTF. CDR3 DNA sequence: TGTGCCAGCACCCAAGAGGAGCTTGGCTACACCTTC.

The rearrangement links TRBV7-9 to TRBJ2-7, with 10 positions matching TRBD1. CDR3 length: 14 amino acids. The J segment lost 3 bases and the V segment lost 1 base, leaving 0 bases of the junction unmatched. The germline gives CDR1 SEHNR, CDR2 FQNEAQ (reference sequence). The CDR3 DNA follows: TGTGCCAGCAGCTTAGGGGACAGGGGCTACGAGCAGTACTTC. This sequence encodes CASSLGDRGYEQYF.

This rearrangement joins TRBV7-2 to TRBJ1-1, with a possible D match to TRBD1 (6 bases). The germline CDR1 and CDR2 sequences are SGHTA and FQGNSA. Between the trimmed V and J ends, which lost 0 bases and 6 bases, there was a span of 14 bases. This CDR3 region has 15 residues. CDR3 DNA sequence: TGTGCCAGCAGCTTAGCTGCTACAGGGAGCCCTGAAGCTTTCTTT. Residues: CASSLAATGSPEAFF.

The chain is built from TRBV9 and TRBJ2-7, with 9 bases identical to TRBD1. Trimming took 0 bases from V and 4 from J; bases not matched to a gene: 5. The germline V gene has CDR1 SGDLS and CDR2 YYNGEE. The CDR3 length is 15 residues. The CDR3 loop reads CASSVGGTGFYEQYF. In DNA form, the CDR3 reads TGTGCCAGCAGCGTAGGGGGGACAGGGTTTTACGAGCAGTACTTC. The full variable domain, rest sourced from reference TRBV9 and TRBJ2-7, is DSGVTQTPKHLITATGQRVTLRCSPRSGDLSVYWYQQSLDQGLQFLIQYYNGEERAKGNILERFSAQQFPDLHSELNLSSLELGDSALYFCASSVGGTGFYEQYFGPGTRLTVT.

The chain couples TRBV9 to TRBJ1-3, with 7 bases aligning to TRBD1. Trimming cost V 4 bases and J 0 bases; bases outside gene matches: 13. The germline CDR1 and CDR2 sequences are SGDLS and YYNGEE. The length of the CDR3 is 18 residues. For the CDR3, the DNA is TGTGCCAGCAGCCCCGGACAGGTCATTACAAGCTCTGGAAACACCATATATTTT. The encoded protein is CASSPGQVITSSGNTIYF. Combining the CDR3 with reference TRBV9 and TRBJ1-3 gives the whole variable domain DSGVTQTPKHLITATGQRVTLRCSPRSGDLSVYWYQQSLDQGLQFLIQYYNGEERAKGNILERFSAQQFPDLHSELNLSSLELGDSALYFCASSPGQVITSSGNTIYFGEGSWLTVV.

V is TRBV11-1 and J is TRBJ1-2; 9 positions match TRBD1. The germline V gene has CDR1 SGHAT and CDR2 FQDESV (reference sequence). J was trimmed by 1 base and V by 5 bases; bases with no gene match: 5. This CDR3 has 15 amino acids. The CDR3 DNA follows: TGTGCCAGCAGCCCGGGGACAGGGATTAACTATGGCTACACCTTC. Translated, it gives CASSPGTGINYGYTF.

The rearrangement joins TRBV7-2 to TRBJ2-3; D not certain. The CDR3 consists of 14 residues. V was cut by 1 base and J by 0 bases, with 5 bases left in between. Germline V lookup: CDR1 SGHTA, CDR2 FQGNSA. In DNA form, the CDR3 reads TGTGCCAGCAGCTTAGACGGGAGCACAGATACGCAGTATTTT. Its translation is CASSLDGSTDTQYF. Full variable domain (outside the CDR3, taken from reference TRBV7-2 and TRBJ2-3): GAGVSQSPSNKVTEKGKDVELRCDPISGHTALYWYRQSLGQGLEFLIYFQGNSAPDKSGLPSDRFSAERTGGSVSTLTIQRTQQEDSAVYLCASSLDGSTDTQYFGPGTRLTVL.

Here the CDR3 DNA reads TGCGCCAGCAGCTCCTATGACATGTATGAAAAACTGTTTTTT. It encodes CASSSYDMYEKLFF. The chain carries TRBV5-1 and TRBJ1-4; D unclear. V was trimmed by 3 bases and J by 6 bases, leaving 12 bases between them. CDR3 length: 14 amino acids. Per the germline V gene, CDR1 is SGHRS and CDR2 is YFSETQ.

The rearrangement links TRBV5-3 to TRBJ2-7, with 12 positions matching TRBD2. TRBV5-3 falls under the ORF class, with uncertain function. This CDR3 is built from 20 residues. V was clipped by 4 bases and J by 1 base; unmatched bases: 18. The CDR3 region is CARSRLGGGLAGTESYEQYF. Written as DNA, the CDR3 is TGTGCCAGAAGCCGACTGGGGGGGGGACTAGCGGGTACGGAATCCTACGAGCAGTACTTC.

This clone has more than one count but fewer than ten. The J gene is TRBJ1-5, the V gene TRBV9; 8 bases fit TRBD1. The CDR3 totals 14 residues. Trimming at V came to 3 bases and at J to 9 bases, leaving 8 bases not matched to a gene. Germline CDR1 SGDLS, CDR2 YYNGEE. The CDR3 loop is CASSAQGAQTPQHF. Written as DNA, the CDR3 is TGTGCCAGCAGCGCCCAGGGGGCCCAAACGCCCCAGCATTTT.

The chain couples TRBV9 to TRBJ2-1; D is ambiguous. Looked up from germline, CDR1 is SGDLS and CDR2 is YYNGEE. The CDR3 is 12 amino acids. Trimming stripped 3 bases from V and 7 bases from J, with 8 bases between. The CDR3 is CASSGASNEQFF. DNA of the CDR3: TGTGCCAGCAGCGGAGCGAGTAATGAGCAGTTCTTC.

The CDR3 DNA follows: TGCAGCGTTGAAGATTGGCAGGGAATAGCACAAGGTGAGCAGTTCTTC. Amino acid sequence: CSVEDWQGIAQGEQFF. This chain joins TRBV29-1 and TRBJ2-1, with D possibly being TRBD1 (5 bases). CDR1 is SQVTM, CDR2 ANQGSEA, per germline. The CDR3 sequence is 16 residues long. V was pared by 0 bases and J by 9 bases, with 21 bases between.

The J gene is TRBJ2-7, the V gene TRBV7-8; tentative D call: TRBD1 (5 bases). CDR1 is SGHVS and CDR2 is FQNEAQ in the germline V gene. V lost 5 bases and J lost 5, with 19 bases in between. This CDR3 has 15 amino acids. This CDR3 is CASSLHGTVGDEQYF. The CDR3, as DNA: TGTGCCAGCAGCCTCCACGGCACGGTAGGGGACGAGCAGTACTTC.

This clone showed up just once. This chain links TRBV6-1 with TRBJ2-2; TRBD2 matches 7 bases. Germline CDR1 MNHNS, CDR2 SASEGT. The ends lost 6 bases at V and 7 bases at J; junction bases unmatched: 11. The CDR3 has 15 residues. The CDR3 sequence is CASRQPTSNSGELFF. For the CDR3, the DNA is TGTGCCAGCAGGCAACCGACTAGCAATAGCGGGGAGCTGTTTTTT.

The table lists this clone with a few counts. CDR3 DNA: TGTGCCAGTAGTGTCAGGGTTACCTACGAGCAGTACTTC. This gives the protein CASSVRVTYEQYF. This chain connects TRBV19 to TRBJ2-7; D possibly corresponds to TRBD1 (5 bases). The CDR3 contains 13 residues. Looked up from germline, CDR1 is LNHDA and CDR2 is SQIVND (reference sequence). V was shortened by 5 bases and J by 2 bases, with 10 bases between the two germline ends.

V gene TRBV10-2 combines with J gene TRBJ1-2, with D hard to call. The germline V gene encodes CDR1 WSHSY and CDR2 SAAADI. The CDR3 totals 16 residues. The ends were cut back, 8 bases at V and 0 bases at J, with 19 bases in the middle. CDR3 nucleotide sequence: TGCGCCAGCTTCCGAGGGTCGGGTACAGCTAACTATGGCTACACCTTC. It is translated as CASFRGSGTANYGYTF.

The chain employs TRBV29-1 and TRBJ2-1; 12 nucleotides match TRBD2. Germline-derived CDR1 and CDR2 are SQVTM and ANQGSEA. The trim removed 0 bases at V and 7 bases at J, leaving 10 bases unmatched. The CDR3 is made up of 17 amino acids. Here the CDR3 DNA reads TGCAGCGTTGAAGATTTGACTAGCGGGAGATCTTTGAATGAGCAGTTCTTC. This gives the protein CSVEDLTSGRSLNEQFF.